This TCR beta chain originates from a study of cytomegalovirus exposure and HLA in healthy donors. For this clone: Its specificity is not known.

Findings and caveats of the study: By HLA locus, TCR association rates varied in a later analysis, with DRB1 showing the most and HLA-C the fewest.

The PCR employed 60 Vbeta primers together with 13 Jbeta primers. This table comes from immunoSEQ multiplex PCR, and its TCRdb copy is limited to in-frame clones, with some not included. The table has about 150,000 clones, 55% to 75% seen once; the top ten hold approximately 6.5%. V trimming: 4 bases; J trimming: 2 bases; junction bases outside the gene matches: 9. This CDR3 has 16 residues. The germline V gene encodes CDR1 LGHNA and CDR2 YSLEER. The specimen sequenced was PBMCs. The rearrangement joins TRBV4-3 to TRBJ2-3, with 7 bases that match TRBD1. The receptor was derived from an older woman in good health and CMV-seropositive. CDR3 region: CASSPSPGQTTDTQYF. CDR3 sequence (DNA): TGCGCCAGCAGCCCGAGTCCGGGACAGACCACAGATACGCAGTATTTT.